A single sample gave rise to the 20 T cell receptor beta chains below, sequenced in a study of blood T cell repertoires in COVID-19. Assay used: immunoSEQ multiplex PCR; TCRdb lists only in-frame clones, some missing. The table has 200,000 to 300,000 clones, approximately 91% seen once. The sequenced sample consisted of peripheral blood. These receptors all stem from a young man with COVID-19, enrolled during active disease.

The V and J genes are TRBV19 and TRBJ1-1, with 9 nucleotides matching TRBD1. Per the germline V gene, CDR1 is LNHDA and CDR2 is SQIVND (reference sequence). The junction had 11 bases not matched to a gene; V was cut back by 9 bases and J by 0 bases. The CDR3 contains 16 residues. CDR3 bases: TGTGCCAGCAGAACCGGGACAGGGACAATGAACACTGAAGCTTTCTTT. This encodes CASRTGTGTMNTEAFF.

This chain uses TRBV18 with TRBJ1-2; 8 nucleotides align to TRBD1. Germline lookup yields CDR1 KGHSH and CDR2 LQKENI. V dropped 4 bases and J dropped 2; count of bases not matched to a gene: 6. The CDR3 length is 15 residues. CDR3 DNA: TGTGCCAGCTCACTTCGACAGGGGTACAACTATGGCTACACCTTC. Amino acid sequence: CASSLRQGYNYGYTF.

Details on this clone: Other DNA sequences within the sample encode an identical CDR3. The J gene is TRBJ1-1, the V gene TRBV5-1; D gene ambiguous. Looked up from germline, CDR1 is SGHRS and CDR2 is YFSETQ. CDR3 length equals 13 residues. Trimming took 0 bases from V and 2 from J, leaving 5 bases between them. CDR3 sequence reads: CASSLGGNTEAFF. The CDR3 bases are TGCGCCAGCAGCTTGGGAGGTAACACTGAAGCTTTCTTT. The variable domain in full, with the rest retrieved from reference TRBV5-1 and TRBJ1-1, is KAGVTQTPRYLIKTRGQQVTLSCSPISGHRSVSWYQQTPGQGLQFLFEYFSETQRNKGNFPGRFSGRQFSNSRSEMNVSTLELGDSALYLCASSLGGNTEAFFGQGTRLTVV.

This clone was found a few times. The chain recombines TRBV6-6 with TRBJ1-5, with D hard to call. CDR3 length equals 15 residues. The germline V gene has CDR1 MNHNY and CDR2 SVGAGI (reference sequence). V shed 6 bases and J shed 0 bases, with 12 bases lying between them. DNA for the CDR3: TGTGCCAGCAGCCCCTCCGGGTATAGCAATCAGCCCCAGCATTTT. This sequence encodes CASSPSGYSNQPQHF.

The chain employs TRBV10-2 and TRBJ1-5; 7 nucleotides match TRBD1. The CDR3 consists of 15 residues. Looked up from germline, CDR1 is WSHSY and CDR2 is SAAADI. V lost 6 bases to trimming and J lost 3 bases; unmatched junction nucleotides: 8. The CDR3 sequence is CASRTGTAPNQPQHF. The CDR3, as DNA: TGCGCCAGCAGAACCGGGACAGCCCCCAATCAGCCCCAGCATTTT.

The chain has TRBV7-3 and TRBJ2-6, with 9 bases that match TRBD1. In germline, CDR1 is SGHTA, CDR2 FQGTGA. V shed 5 bases and J 3 bases; nucleotides not matched to a gene: 5. The length of the CDR3 is 16 residues. The CDR3, as DNA: TGTGCCAGCAGCGCACAGGGGGCGGTTGGGGCCAACGTCCTGACTTTC. This encodes CASSAQGAVGANVLTF.

CDR3 DNA: TGCGCCAGCAGCCTGGGACAGGGGGGATTCCAATATGGCTACACCTTC. It yields the protein CASSLGQGGFQYGYTF. The genes are TRBV5-1 and TRBJ1-2; TRBD1 agrees at 11 bases. This CDR3 contains 16 residues. V lost 4 bases to trimming and J lost 5 bases; unmatched junction nucleotides: 10. Germline V gene lookup returns CDR1 SGHRS and CDR2 YFSETQ.

This chain connects TRBV7-2 to TRBJ1-5; D may be TRBD1 (6 bases). The CDR3 extends over 14 amino acids. V shed 5 bases and J shed 7 bases, with 15 bases lying between them. Germline V gene lookup returns CDR1 SGHTA and CDR2 FQGNSA. The DNA of the CDR3 is TGTGCCAGCAGCCTGGCGAGGGGGAAACAGCCCCAGCATTTT. Its protein is CASSLARGKQPQHF. The whole variable domain, remainder taken from reference TRBV7-2 and TRBJ1-5, is GAGVSQSPSNKVTEKGKDVELRCDPISGHTALYWYRQSLGQGLEFLIYFQGNSAPDKSGLPSDRFSAERTGGSVSTLTIQRTQQEDSAVYLCASSLARGKQPQHFGDGTRLSIL.

The V call is TRBV6-1, the J call TRBJ2-4; unclear D gene. The V gene's germline CDR1 is MNHNS and CDR2 SASEGT. V shed 2 bases and J shed 1 base, with 12 bases lying between them. The CDR3 totals 16 residues. The CDR3 region is CASSEFYNGAKNIQYF. For the CDR3, the DNA is TGTGCCAGCAGTGAATTTTATAACGGTGCCAAAAACATTCAGTACTTC.

The J gene is TRBJ1-4, the V gene TRBV11-2; 9 bases align to TRBD1. V was clipped by 5 bases and J by 8 bases; unmatched bases: 6. Germline V gives CDR1 SGHAT, CDR2 FQNNGV. The CDR3 loop spans 14 amino acids. This CDR3 is CASSQDRGREKLFF. CDR3 sequence (DNA): TGTGCCAGCAGCCAAGACAGGGGGAGGGAAAAACTGTTTTTT.

J is TRBJ2-1 and V is TRBV6-1; 9 positions agree with TRBD2. The CDR3 spans 16 residues. Germline V gene sequence: CDR1 MNHNS, CDR2 SASEGT. After removal of 1 base from V and 4 bases from J, the junction contained 5 bases not matched to a gene. The CDR3 nucleotides read TGTGCCAGCAGTGAAGTTGCGGGGGGGCTGTACAATGAGCAGTTCTTC. Amino acid sequence: CASSEVAGGLYNEQFF.

The chain links TRBV7-6 to TRBJ1-3, with a tentative D call TRBD1 (6 bases). Germline CDR1 reads SGHVS; CDR2 reads FNYEAQ. The V end was cut by 7 bases, the J end by 4 bases, with 14 bases between. The CDR3 is 14 amino acids. CDR3 nucleotide sequence: TGTGCCAGCACCAGAGGGGGAGTCGGAAACACCATATATTTT. Translating gives CASTRGGVGNTIYF.

This sequence joins TRBV7-9 and TRBJ2-2, with 7 bases aligning to TRBD1. From germline, CDR1 is SEHNR and CDR2 FQNEAQ (reference sequence). The length of the CDR3 is 17 residues. J lost 4 bases, V lost 5 bases, and 13 bases had no gene match. In nucleotides, the CDR3 is TGTGCCAGCAGCAGTAGCCGGGACAGAGACTCCACCGGGGAGCTGTTTTTT. Translated: CASSSSRDRDSTGELFF.

The chain joins TRBV4-1 to TRBJ2-5, with no clear D. The CDR3 totals 14 residues. V lost 1 base, J lost 4 bases, and 10 bases lay in between. The germline V gene encodes CDR1 MGHRA and CDR2 YSYEKL. The CDR3 spells CASSQAWAGETQYF. The CDR3 bases are TGCGCCAGCAGCCAAGCCTGGGCTGGAGAGACCCAGTACTTC.

Here the CDR3 reads CASTQDRVYGYTF. CDR3 bases: TGTGCCAGCACTCAGGACAGGGTCTATGGCTACACCTTC. J is TRBJ1-2 and V is TRBV12-3 or TRBV12-4; TRBD1 agrees at 8 bases. Trimming took 7 bases from V and 4 from J; bases not matched to a gene: 5. The CDR3 covers 13 residues.

This clone showed up just a few times. The chain combines TRBV19 with TRBJ2-7; D might be TRBD1 (6 bases). In germline, CDR1 is LNHDA, CDR2 SQIVND (reference sequence). The CDR3 spans 13 residues. V lost 3 bases, J lost 2 bases, and 8 bases lay in between. The DNA of the CDR3 is TGTGCCAGTAGTATCGACAGGACCTACGAGCAGTACTTC. It encodes CASSIDRTYEQYF.

This clone was counted a few times. The chain uses TRBV5-6 and TRBJ2-2; 8 bases line up with TRBD2. The germline gives CDR1 SGHDT, CDR2 YYEEEE. With V trimmed by 0 bases and J by 3 bases, 7 bases remained unmatched. The CDR3 loop spans 17 amino acids. CDR3 coding DNA: TGTGCCAGCAGCTTGGCCGGGGGTAGCGGGGACACCGGGGAGCTGTTTTTT. Its protein product is CASSLAGGSGDTGELFF. Filled out from reference TRBV5-6 and TRBJ2-2, the complete variable domain reads DAGVTQSPTHLIKTRGQQVTLRCSPKSGHDTVSWYQQALGQGPQFIFQYYEEEERQRGNFPDRFSGHQFPNYSSELNVNALLLGDSALYLCASSLAGGSGDTGELFFGEGSRLTVL.

In DNA form, the CDR3 reads TGTGCCAGTAGTCCTACGGGGGGGCAGGGCTATGGCTACACCTTC. Protein product: CASSPTGGQGYGYTF. This chain uses TRBV19 with TRBJ1-2; D perhaps matches TRBD1 (6 bases). Per the germline V gene, CDR1 is LNHDA and CDR2 is SQIVND (reference sequence). V shed 5 bases and J shed 4 bases, with 17 bases lying between them. CDR3 length: 15 amino acids.

This chain joins TRBV7-9 and TRBJ1-4; a possible D gene is TRBD1 (5 bases). V gave up 5 bases and J gave up 7 bases, with 14 bases separating them. CDR1 is SEHNR, CDR2 FQNEAQ, per germline (reference sequence). The CDR3 totals 14 residues. CDR3 bases: TGTGCCAGCAGCCTCGGGGGGGAAGGTGAAAAACTGTTTTTT. Translation: CASSLGGEGEKLFF.

In its sample, this clone was seen once. The chain recombines TRBV11-2 with TRBJ1-5; the D is unclear. CDR1 and CDR2 from the germline V gene are SGHAT and FQNNGV. With 5 bases removed from V and 5 bases from J, the gap between germline ends came to 10 bases. The CDR3 runs to 13 residues. The CDR3 is CASSQERYQPQHF. CDR3 coding DNA: TGTGCCAGCAGCCAAGAACGGTATCAGCCCCAGCATTTT.